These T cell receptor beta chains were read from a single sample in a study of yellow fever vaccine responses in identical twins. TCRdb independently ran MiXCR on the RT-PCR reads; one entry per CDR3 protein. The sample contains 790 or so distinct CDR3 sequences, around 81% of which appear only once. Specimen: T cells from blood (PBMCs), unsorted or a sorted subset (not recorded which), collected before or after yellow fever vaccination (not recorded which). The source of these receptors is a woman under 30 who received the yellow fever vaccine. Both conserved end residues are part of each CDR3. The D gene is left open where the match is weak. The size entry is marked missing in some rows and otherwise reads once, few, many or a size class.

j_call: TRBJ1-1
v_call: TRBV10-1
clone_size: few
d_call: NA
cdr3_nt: TGCGCCAGCAGTGGGGGCAGGTCCTCAACCTTTGAAGCTTTCTTT
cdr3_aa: CASSGGRSSTFEAFF

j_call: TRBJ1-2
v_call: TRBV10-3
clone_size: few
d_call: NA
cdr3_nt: TGTGCCATCACACCGGGACGGTTGGATGGCTACACCTTC
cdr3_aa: CAITPGRLDGYTF

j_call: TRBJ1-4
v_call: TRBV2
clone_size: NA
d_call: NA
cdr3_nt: TGTGCCAGCAGGGACGGATCAACTAATGAAAAACTGTTTTTT
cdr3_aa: CASRDGSTNEKLFF

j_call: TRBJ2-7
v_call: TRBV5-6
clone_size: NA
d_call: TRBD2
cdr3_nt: TGTGCCAGCAGCTCCAGGGGGACTAGCGGGCCAAGTACCTACGAGCAGTACTTC
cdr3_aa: CASSSRGTSGPSTYEQYF

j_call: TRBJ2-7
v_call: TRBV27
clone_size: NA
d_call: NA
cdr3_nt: TGTGCCAGCATTCCCTCCTACGAGCAGTACTTC
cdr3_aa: CASIPSYEQYF

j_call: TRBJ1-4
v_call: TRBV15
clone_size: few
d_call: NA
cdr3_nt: TGTGCCACCAGCAGAGAAGGGACATCTAATGAAAAACTGTTTTTT
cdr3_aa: CATSREGTSNEKLFF

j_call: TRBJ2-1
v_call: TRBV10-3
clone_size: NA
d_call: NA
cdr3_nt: TGTGCCATCAGTGAGTCGACGACAGAGTTGGCTGAGCAGTTCTTC
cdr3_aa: CAISESTTELAEQFF

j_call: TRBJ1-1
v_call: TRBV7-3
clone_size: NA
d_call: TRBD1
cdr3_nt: TGTGCCAGCAGCTTAGGGACAGCGTTGAACACTGAAGCTTTCTTT
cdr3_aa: CASSLGTALNTEAFF

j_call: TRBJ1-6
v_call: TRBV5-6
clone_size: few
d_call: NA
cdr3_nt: TGTGCCAGCGGCGGGGGGGCAGTCCATAATTCACCCCTCCACTTT
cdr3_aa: CASGGGAVHNSPLHF

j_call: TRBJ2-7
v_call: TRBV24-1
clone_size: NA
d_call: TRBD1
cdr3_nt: TGTGCCACCAGTGGACGGCGGGGACAGGGTAACTCCTACGAGCAGTACTTC
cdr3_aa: CATSGRRGQGNSYEQYF

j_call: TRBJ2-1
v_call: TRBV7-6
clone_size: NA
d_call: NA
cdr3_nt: TGTGCCAGCAGCTTACCATCTAGGGTCAATGAGCAGTTCTTC
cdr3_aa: CASSLPSRVNEQFF

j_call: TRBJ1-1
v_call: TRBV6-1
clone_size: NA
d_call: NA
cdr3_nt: TGTGCCAGCAGTGAAGCACTAAGTATGAACACTGAAGCTTTCTTT
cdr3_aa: CASSEALSMNTEAFF

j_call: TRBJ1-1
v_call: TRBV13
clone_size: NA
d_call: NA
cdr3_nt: TGTGCCAGCCCATTGAGGGGTCCCTCGAACACTGAAGCTTTCTTT
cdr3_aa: CASPLRGPSNTEAFF

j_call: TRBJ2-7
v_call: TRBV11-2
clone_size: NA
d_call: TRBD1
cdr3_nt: TGTGCCAGCAGCTTACAGGGGGCTTACGAGCAGTACTTC
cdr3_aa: CASSLQGAYEQYF

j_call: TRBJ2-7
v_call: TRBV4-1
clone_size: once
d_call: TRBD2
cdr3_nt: TGCGCCAGCAGCCAAGGGAGACTAGCGGGGCCCTATTACGAGCAGTACTTC
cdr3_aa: CASSQGRLAGPYYEQYF

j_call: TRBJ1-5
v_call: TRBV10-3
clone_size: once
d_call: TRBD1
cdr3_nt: TGTGCCATCAGTGAGATGACAGGGTTCGGTCAGCCCCAGCATTTT
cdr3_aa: CAISEMTGFGQPQHF

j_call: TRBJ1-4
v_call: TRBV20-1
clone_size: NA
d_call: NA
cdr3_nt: TGCAGTGCTCGTCGGGCAGCTGAAAAACTGTTTTTT
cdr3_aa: CSARRAAEKLFF

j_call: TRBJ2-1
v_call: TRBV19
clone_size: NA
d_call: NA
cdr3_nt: TGTGCCAGTAGTATGGAGGCAGGGCCCAATGAGCAGTTCTTC
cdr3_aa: CASSMEAGPNEQFF

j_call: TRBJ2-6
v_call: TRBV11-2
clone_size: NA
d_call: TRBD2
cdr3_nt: TGTGCCAGCAGCCCCCGGGGGGGCTCTGGGGCCAACGTCCTGACTTTC
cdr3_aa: CASSPRGGSGANVLTF

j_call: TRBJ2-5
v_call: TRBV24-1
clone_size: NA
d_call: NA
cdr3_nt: TGTGCCACCAGTGATGCCGACGGGCAAGAGACCCAGTACTTC
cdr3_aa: CATSDADGQETQYF

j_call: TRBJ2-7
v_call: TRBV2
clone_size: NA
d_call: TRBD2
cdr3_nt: TGTGCCAGCAGTTATAGCGGGAGTTCCTACGAGCAGTACTTC
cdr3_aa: CASSYSGSSYEQYF

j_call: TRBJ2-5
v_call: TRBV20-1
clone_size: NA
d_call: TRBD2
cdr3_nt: TGCAGTGCCCGTCTAGCGGGGGGGTTCCAAGAGACCCAGTACTTC
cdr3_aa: CSARLAGGFQETQYF

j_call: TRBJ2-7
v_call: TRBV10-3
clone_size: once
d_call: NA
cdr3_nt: TGTGCCATCAGTGAGTCTCCCGCTTCCTACGAGCAGTACTTC
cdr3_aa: CAISESPASYEQYF

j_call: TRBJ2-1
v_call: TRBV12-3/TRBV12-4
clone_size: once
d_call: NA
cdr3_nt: TGTGCCAGCAGTTTGGGGGCAGGTATATATTCCTACAATGAGCAGTTCTTC
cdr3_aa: CASSLGAGIYSYNEQFF

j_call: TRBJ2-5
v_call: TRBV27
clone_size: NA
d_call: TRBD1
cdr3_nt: TGTGCCAGCAGTTTCGGGACAGGGTGGGAGACCCAGTACTTC
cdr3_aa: CASSFGTGWETQYF

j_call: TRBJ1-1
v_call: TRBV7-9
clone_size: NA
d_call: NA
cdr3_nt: TGTGCCAGCAGCTTCCAGGGGTTGGACACTGAAGCTTTCTTT
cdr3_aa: CASSFQGLDTEAFF

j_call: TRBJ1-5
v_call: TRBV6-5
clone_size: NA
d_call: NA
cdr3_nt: TGTGCCAGCAGTTATCGAGGCCCATCATGGAATCAGCCCCAGCATTTT
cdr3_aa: CASSYRGPSWNQPQHF

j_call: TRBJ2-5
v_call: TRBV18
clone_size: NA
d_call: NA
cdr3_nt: TGTGCCAGCTCACCACCCCAAGAGACCCAGTACTTC
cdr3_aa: CASSPPQETQYF

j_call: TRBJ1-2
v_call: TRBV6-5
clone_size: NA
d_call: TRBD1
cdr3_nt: TGTGCCAGCAGTTTGTCACAGGGGCGAGGCTACACCTTC
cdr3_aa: CASSLSQGRGYTF

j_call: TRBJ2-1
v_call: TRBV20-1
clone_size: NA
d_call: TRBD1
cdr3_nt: TGCAGTGCTAGAAACGGACAGGGGGGTTCCTACAATGAGCAGTTCTTC
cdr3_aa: CSARNGQGGSYNEQFF

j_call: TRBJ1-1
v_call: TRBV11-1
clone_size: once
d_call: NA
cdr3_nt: TGTGCCAGCAGCCACCCACAGGGAAGGAACACTGAAGCTTTCTTT
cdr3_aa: CASSHPQGRNTEAFF

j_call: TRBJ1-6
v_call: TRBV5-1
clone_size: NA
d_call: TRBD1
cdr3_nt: TGCGCCAGCAGCTTGGCTGGGACAGCATATAATTCACCCCTCCACTTT
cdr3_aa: CASSLAGTAYNSPLHF

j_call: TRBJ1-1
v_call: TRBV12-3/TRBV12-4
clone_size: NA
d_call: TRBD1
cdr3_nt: TGTGCCAGCAGTTCGACAGGGCTCTCGAACACTGAAGCTTTCTTT
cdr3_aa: CASSSTGLSNTEAFF

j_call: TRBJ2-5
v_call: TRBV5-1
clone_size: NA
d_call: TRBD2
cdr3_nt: TGCGCCAGCAGCGGTCTAGGCGGGGGTAGAGAAGAGACCCAGTACTTC
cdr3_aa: CASSGLGGGREETQYF

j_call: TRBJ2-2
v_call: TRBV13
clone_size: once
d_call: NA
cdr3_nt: TGTGCCAGCAGGGGGAACACCGGGGAGCTGTTTTTT
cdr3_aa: CASRGNTGELFF

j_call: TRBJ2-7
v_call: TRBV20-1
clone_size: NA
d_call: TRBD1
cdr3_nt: TGCAGTGCTAGAGAACCGGGACAGGGGTCCAGCTCCTACGAGCAGTACTTC
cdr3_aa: CSAREPGQGSSSYEQYF

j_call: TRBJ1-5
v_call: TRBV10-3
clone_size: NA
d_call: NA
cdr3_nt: TGTGCCACAGGATCCAATCAGCCCCAGCATTTT
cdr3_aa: CATGSNQPQHF

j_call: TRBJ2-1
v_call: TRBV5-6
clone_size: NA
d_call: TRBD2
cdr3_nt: TGTGCCAGCAGCTATGGGACTAGCCCCAATGAGCAGTTCTTC
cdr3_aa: CASSYGTSPNEQFF

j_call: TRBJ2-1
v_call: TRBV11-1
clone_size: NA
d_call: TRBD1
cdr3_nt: TGTGCCACGCGAGGACAGGGCAATGAGCAGTTCTTC
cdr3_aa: CATRGQGNEQFF

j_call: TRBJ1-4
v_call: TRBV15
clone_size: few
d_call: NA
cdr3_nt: TGTGCCACCAGCAGAGGGGGAAGGGGACGAACTAATGAAAAACTGTTTTTT
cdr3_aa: CATSRGGRGRTNEKLFF

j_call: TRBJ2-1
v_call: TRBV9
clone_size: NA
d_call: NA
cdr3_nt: TGTGCCAGCAGCGGCACAGTGATGGTCACCAATGAGCAGTTCTTC
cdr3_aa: CASSGTVMVTNEQFF

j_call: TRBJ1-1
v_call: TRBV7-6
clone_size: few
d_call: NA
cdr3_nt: TGTGCCAGCAGCCCAGGCAACAAGAACACTGAAGCTTTCTTT
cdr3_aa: CASSPGNKNTEAFF

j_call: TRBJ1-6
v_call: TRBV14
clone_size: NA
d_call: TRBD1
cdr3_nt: TGTGCCAGCAGCCCGGGGGACAGGGATGATTCACCCCTCCACTTT
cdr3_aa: CASSPGDRDDSPLHF

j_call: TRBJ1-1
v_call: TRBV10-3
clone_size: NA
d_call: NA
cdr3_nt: TGTGCCATCAGTGCTTTCTCCGGGGCCTTGGGTACTGAAGCTTTCTTT
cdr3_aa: CAISAFSGALGTEAFF

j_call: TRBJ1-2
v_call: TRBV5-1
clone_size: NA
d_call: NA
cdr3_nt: TGCGCCAGCAGCTTGGACGGGACACCCACTAACTATGGCTACACCTTC
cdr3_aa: CASSLDGTPTNYGYTF

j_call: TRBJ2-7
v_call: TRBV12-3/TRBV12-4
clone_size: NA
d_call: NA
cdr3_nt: TGTGCCAGCAGTTTTGTCCAGGGTTACAACGAGCAGTACTTC
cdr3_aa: CASSFVQGYNEQYF

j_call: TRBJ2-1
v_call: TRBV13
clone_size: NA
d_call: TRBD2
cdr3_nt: TGTGCCAGCAGCGATAGGAGCGGGGGGGCCGATGAGCAGTTCTTC
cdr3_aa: CASSDRSGGADEQFF

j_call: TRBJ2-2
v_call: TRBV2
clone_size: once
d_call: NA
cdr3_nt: TGTGCCAGCAGTGGGGTGGACGGTTCGAACACCGGGGAGCTGTTTTTT
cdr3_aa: CASSGVDGSNTGELFF

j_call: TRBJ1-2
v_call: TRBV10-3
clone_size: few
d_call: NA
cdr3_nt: TGTGCCATCAGTGAGAGGGAGGTCGGCGGCTACACCTTC
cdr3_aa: CAISEREVGGYTF

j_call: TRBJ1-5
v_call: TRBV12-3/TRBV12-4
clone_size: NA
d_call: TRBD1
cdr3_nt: TGTGCCAGTGGACAGGTTGAGTACCAGCCCCAGCATTTT
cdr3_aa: CASGQVEYQPQHF

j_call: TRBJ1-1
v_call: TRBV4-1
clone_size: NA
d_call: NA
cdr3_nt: TGCGCCAGCAGCCAAGATCCAGGGCAGTCCTTGGCTGAAGCTTTCTTT
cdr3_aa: CASSQDPGQSLAEAFF

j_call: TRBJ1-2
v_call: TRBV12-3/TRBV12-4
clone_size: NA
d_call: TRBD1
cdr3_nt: TGTGCCAGCGCGTTAACAGGGGGATATGGCTACACCTTC
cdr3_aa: CASALTGGYGYTF

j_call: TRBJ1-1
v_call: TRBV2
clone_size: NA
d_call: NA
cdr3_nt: TGTGCCGATAAGACGGAGAACACTGAAGCTTTCTTT
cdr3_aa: CADKTENTEAFF

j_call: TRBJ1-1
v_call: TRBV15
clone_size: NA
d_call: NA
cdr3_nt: TGTGCCACCAGCAGAGGAGTTCAAGGTCAGAACACTGAAGCTTTCTTT
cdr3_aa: CATSRGVQGQNTEAFF

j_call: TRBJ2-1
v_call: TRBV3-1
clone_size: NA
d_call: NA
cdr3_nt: TGTGCCAGCAGCCATTGGGACTCCCCCTTCGAGCAGTTCTTC
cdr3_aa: CASSHWDSPFEQFF